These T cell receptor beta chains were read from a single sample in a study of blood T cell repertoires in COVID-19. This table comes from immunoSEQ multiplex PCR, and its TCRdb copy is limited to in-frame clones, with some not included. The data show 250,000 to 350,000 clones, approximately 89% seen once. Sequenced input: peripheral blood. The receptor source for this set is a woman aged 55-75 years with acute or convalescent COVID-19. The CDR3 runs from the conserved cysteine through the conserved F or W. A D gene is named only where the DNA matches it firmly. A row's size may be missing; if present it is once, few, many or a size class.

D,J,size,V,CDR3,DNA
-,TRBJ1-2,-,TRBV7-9,CASSLEPENGYTF,TGTGCCAGCAGCTTAGAACCGGAGAATGGCTACACCTTC
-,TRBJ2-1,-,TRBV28,CASSLLAGTYNEQFF,TGTGCCAGCAGTTTACTCGCAGGGACCTACAATGAGCAGTTCTTC
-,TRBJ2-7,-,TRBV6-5,CASSAARTNYEQYF,TGTGCCAGCAGCGCGGCCCGGACTAACTACGAGCAGTACTTC
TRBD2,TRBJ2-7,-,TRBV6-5,CASSYAAGGIYEQYF,TGTGCCAGCAGTTACGCAGCGGGGGGAATCTACGAGCAGTACTTC
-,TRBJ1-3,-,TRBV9,CASSVEAAGVSGNTIYF,TGTGCCAGCAGCGTAGAGGCTGCAGGGGTTTCTGGAAACACCATATATTTT
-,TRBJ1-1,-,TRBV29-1,CSVEGSTEAFF,TGCAGCGTTGAGGGCAGCACTGAAGCTTTCTTT
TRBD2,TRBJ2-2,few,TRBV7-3,CASSLNPSGRSTGELFF,TGTGCCAGCAGCTTAAACCCTAGCGGGAGAAGCACCGGGGAGCTGTTTTTT
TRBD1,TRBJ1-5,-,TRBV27,CASSLSRGRGNQPQHF,TGTGCCAGCAGTTTAAGCAGGGGGCGAGGCAATCAGCCCCAGCATTTT
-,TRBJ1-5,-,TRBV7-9,CASSRDNQPQHF,TGTGCCAGCAGCCGCGACAATCAGCCCCAGCATTTT
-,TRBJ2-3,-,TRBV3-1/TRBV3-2,CASSQRGTDTQYF,TGTGCCAGCAGCCAACGGGGCACAGATACGCAGTATTTT
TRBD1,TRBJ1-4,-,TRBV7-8,CASSPLTGGGPTNEKLFF,TGTGCCAGCAGCCCCCTGACAGGGGGCGGACCAACTAATGAAAAACTGTTTTTT
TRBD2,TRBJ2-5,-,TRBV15,CATSSLEGRGEQETQYF,TGTGCCACCAGCAGCTTAGAGGGCCGGGGGGAACAAGAGACCCAGTACTTC
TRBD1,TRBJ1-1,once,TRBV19,CASRGQGWTEAFF,TGTGCCAGTAGGGGACAGGGGTGGACTGAAGCTTTCTTT
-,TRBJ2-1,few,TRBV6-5,CASMAGSYNEQFF,TGTGCCAGCATGGCTGGCTCCTACAATGAGCAGTTCTTC
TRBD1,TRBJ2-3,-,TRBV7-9,CASKGPGQGTDTQYF,TGTGCCAGCAAAGGGCCGGGACAGGGAACAGATACGCAGTATTTT
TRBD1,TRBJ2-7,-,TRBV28,CASSTFGQGKWYEQYF,TGTGCCAGCAGTACCTTTGGACAGGGAAAATGGTACGAGCAGTACTTC
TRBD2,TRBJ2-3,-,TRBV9,CASSVEMAGGVTDTQYF,TGTGCCAGCAGCGTAGAAATGGCGGGGGGGGTCACAGATACGCAGTATTTT
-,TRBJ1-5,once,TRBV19,CAASGVSPGPTGGQPQHF,TGTGCTGCGTCCGGTGTGAGCCCGGGCCCCACGGGAGGTCAGCCCCAGCATTTT
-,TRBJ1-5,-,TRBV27,CASSLRGLNQPQHF,TGTGCCAGCAGTTTACGGGGTCTAAATCAGCCCCAGCATTTT
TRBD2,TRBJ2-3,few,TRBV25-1,CASSEHSGTPRPDTQYF,TGTGCCAGCAGTGAACATAGCGGGACTCCAAGGCCAGATACGCAGTATTTT
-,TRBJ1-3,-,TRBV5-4,CASSPDPGGGNTIYF,TGTGCCAGCAGCCCCGACCCGGGAGGTGGAAACACCATATATTTT
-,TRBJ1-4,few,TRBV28,CASSLLGDNEKLFF,TGTGCCAGCAGTTTACTAGGGGATAATGAAAAACTGTTTTTT
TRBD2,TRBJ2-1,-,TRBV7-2,CASRKREGSYNEQFF,TGTGCCAGCAGGAAGCGGGAGGGCTCCTACAATGAGCAGTTCTTC
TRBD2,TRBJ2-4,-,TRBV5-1,CASSTGLEEGIQYF,TGCGCCAGCAGCACGGGACTAGAGGAGGGCATTCAGTACTTC
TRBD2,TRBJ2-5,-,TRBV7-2,CASSGRGSQETQYF,TGTGCCAGCAGCGGGCGGGGGTCCCAAGAGACCCAGTACTTC
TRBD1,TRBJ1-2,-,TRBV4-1,CASSQDSRQGINYGYTF,TGCGCCAGCAGCCAAGATAGTCGACAGGGAATTAACTATGGCTACACCTTC
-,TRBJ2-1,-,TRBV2,CASRTGGEQFF,TGTGCCAGCAGAACCGGCGGTGAGCAGTTCTTC
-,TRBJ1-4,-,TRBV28,CASSLSVNEKLFF,TGTGCCAGCAGTTTAAGCGTAAATGAAAAACTGTTTTTT
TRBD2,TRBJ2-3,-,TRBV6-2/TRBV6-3,CASSYSTGGSTDTQYF,TGTGCCAGCAGTTACTCGACGGGGGGTAGCACAGATACGCAGTATTTT
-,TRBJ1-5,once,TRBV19,CASNSGNQPQHF,TGTGCCAGTAATTCGGGAAATCAGCCCCAGCATTTT
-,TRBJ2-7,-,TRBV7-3,CASSLKQSDEQYF,TGTGCCAGCAGCTTAAAACAGTCAGACGAGCAGTACTTC
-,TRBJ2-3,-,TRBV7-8,CASSSGLEFTDTQYF,TGTGCCAGCAGCTCGGGACTCGAATTCACAGATACGCAGTATTTT
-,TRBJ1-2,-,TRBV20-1,CSASPEGGLANYGYTF,TGCAGTGCTAGTCCCGAGGGCGGACTAGCTAACTATGGCTACACCTTC
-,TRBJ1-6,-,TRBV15,CATSPGMPPLHF,TGTGCCACCAGCCCAGGCATGCCACCCCTCCACTTT
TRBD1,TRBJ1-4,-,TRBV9,CASSPEERQGDEKLFF,TGTGCCAGCAGCCCAGAGGAGAGACAGGGTGATGAAAAACTGTTTTTT
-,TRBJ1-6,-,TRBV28,CASRTGSISPLHF,TGTGCCAGCAGAACAGGGTCAATTTCACCCCTCCACTTT
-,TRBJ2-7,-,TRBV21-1,CAGWGFVAGGLIYEQYF,TGTGCCGGGTGGGGCTTCGTAGCGGGGGGCCTAATCTACGAGCAGTACTTC
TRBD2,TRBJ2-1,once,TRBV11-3,CASSLESGRADEQFF,TGTGCCAGCAGCTTAGAGAGCGGGAGGGCCGATGAGCAGTTCTTC
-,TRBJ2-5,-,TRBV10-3,CAIKQQETQYF,TGTGCCATCAAACAGCAAGAGACCCAGTACTTC
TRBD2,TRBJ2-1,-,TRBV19,CASTGTSLDTYNEQFF,TGTGCCAGTACTGGGACTAGCCTAGATACCTACAATGAGCAGTTCTTC
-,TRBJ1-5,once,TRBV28,CASSLIGGGQGIRPQHF,TGTGCCAGCAGTTTAATAGGCGGTGGGCAGGGAATCCGACCCCAGCATTTT
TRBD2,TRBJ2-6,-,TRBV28,CASRDPPGGLGANVLTF,TGTGCCAGCAGAGACCCCCCGGGGGGACTGGGGGCCAACGTCCTGACTTTC
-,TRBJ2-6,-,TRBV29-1,CSVVMRGGANVLTF,TGCAGCGTTGTAATGCGGGGTGGGGCCAACGTCCTGACTTTC